These 29 T cell receptor beta chains were all obtained from the same sample, sequenced in a study of shared clonotypes between healthy human individuals. Profiled with immunoSEQ multiplex PCR; TCRdb holds only in-frame clones, not every one. The sample holds about 750,000 clones, around 92% seen once. CD8 cells classed as naive were CD45RO-negative and positively selected for CCR7, excluding terminally differentiated effector memory CD45RA+ cells. Material for sequencing was naive CD8+ T cells sorted from blood. These receptors came from a man aged 30 to 39 in good health.

The chain employs TRBV27 and TRBJ2-1; D is perhaps TRBD1 or TRBD2 (5 bases each). Trimming pared 3 bases from V and 8 bases from J, leaving 20 bases between. Germline CDR1 MNHEY, CDR2 SMNVEV (reference sequence). This CDR3 has 16 residues. The CDR3 spells CASSFGGGGRWDEQFF. The CDR3 DNA follows: TGTGCCAGCAGTTTTGGGGGTGGTGGTCGGTGGGATGAGCAGTTCTTC.

The chain recombines TRBV4-1 with TRBJ2-7, with 8 positions matching TRBD2. The germline CDR1 and CDR2 sequences are MGHRA and YSYEKL. The ends lost 1 base at V and 5 bases at J; junction bases unmatched: 4. The CDR3 has 14 amino acids. The CDR3 spells CASSQAGGPHEQYF. Written as DNA, the CDR3 is TGCGCCAGCAGCCAAGCGGGAGGGCCACACGAGCAGTACTTC.

The J gene is TRBJ2-7, the V gene TRBV29-1; 11 nucleotides agree with TRBD2. The length of the CDR3 is 14 residues. The V gene end was trimmed by 8 bases and the J gene end by 3 bases; junction bases not matched to a gene: 9. Germline values: CDR1 SQVTM, CDR2 ANQGSEA. The CDR3: CSYIGTSGHYEQYF. CDR3 nucleotide sequence: TGCAGCTATATCGGGACTAGCGGCCACTACGAGCAGTACTTC.

The rearrangement joins TRBV9 to TRBJ2-1; TRBD2 aligns across 9 bases. The V segment lost 4 bases and the J segment 8 bases; nucleotides outside the gene matches: 7. Germline V gene data show CDR1 as SGDLS and CDR2 as YYNGEE. The CDR3 consists of 14 residues. The CDR3 bases are TGTGCCAGCAGCAGTAGCGGGAGCTTCGATGAGCAGTTCTTC. Its protein product is CASSSSGSFDEQFF.

The V and J genes are TRBV10-1 and TRBJ2-5; no clear D. Trimming shortened V by 2 bases and J by 4 bases, and 11 bases separated the two germline ends. From germline, CDR1 is WNHNN and CDR2 SYGVQD (reference sequence). The CDR3 totals 14 residues. This CDR3 is CASSEKGLTETQYF. The CDR3 nucleotides are TGCGCCAGCAGTGAGAAGGGCCTGACAGAGACCCAGTACTTC.

On this clone: The junction shows a germline mismatch at one end, possibly a read error. V and J are TRBV27 and TRBJ2-7; 9 bases match TRBD1. Per the germline V gene, CDR1 is MNHEY and CDR2 is SMNVEV (reference sequence). CDR3 size: 16 residues. The CDR3 loop is CASSLSAGDRAHEQYF. CDR3 bases: TGTGCCAGCAGTCTATCCGCCGGGGACAGGGCACACGAGCAGTACTTC.

V usage is TRBV18 and J usage is TRBJ2-2, with a tentative D call TRBD1 (6 bases). The CDR3 is made up of 14 amino acids. CDR1 and CDR2 (germline): KGHSH, LQKENI. Trimming left V 6 bases short and J 2 bases short, with 10 bases between. The CDR3 DNA sequence: TGTGCCAGCTCTTCACAGGGAAACACCGGGGAGCTGTTTTTT. It yields the protein CASSSQGNTGELFF.

DNA of the CDR3: TGTGCCACCTCATTCGGACTAGCGGACGCAACGTCCTACGAGCAGTACTTC. Encoded protein: CATSFGLADATSYEQYF. The genes are TRBV28 and TRBJ2-7, with 10 bases aligning to TRBD2. CDR3 size: 17 residues. The ends lost 10 bases at V and 1 base at J; junction bases unmatched: 16. The germline gives CDR1 MDHEN, CDR2 SYDVKM.

This rearrangement joins TRBV27 to TRBJ1-5; no clear D gene. V dropped 2 bases and J dropped 7 bases, with 12 bases sitting between them. This CDR3 has 14 residues. Per the germline V gene, CDR1 is MNHEY and CDR2 is SMNVEV (reference sequence). The CDR3 loop is CASSLAAWSQPQHF. As DNA, the CDR3 is TGTGCCAGCAGTTTAGCGGCCTGGAGCCAGCCCCAGCATTTT.

The V call is TRBV29-1, the J call TRBJ2-7, with 9 bases fitting TRBD1. CDR1 and CDR2 from the germline V gene are SQVTM and ANQGSEA. The junction had 8 bases not matched to a gene; V was cut back by 3 bases and J by 5 bases. This CDR3 is 14 amino acids long. The CDR3 loop is CSVDGTGLENEQYF. The CDR3 DNA sequence: TGCAGCGTTGATGGGACAGGGTTGGAGAACGAGCAGTACTTC.

This clone was counted between two and nine times. The sample holds other DNA sequences that translate to the same CDR3. The chain recombines TRBV7-9 with TRBJ2-1; D unclear. Germline V gives CDR1 SEHNR, CDR2 FQNEAQ (reference sequence). Trimming pared 1 base from V and 6 bases from J, leaving 4 bases between. The CDR3 totals 12 residues. The CDR3 nucleotides read TGTGCCAGCAGCTTAGTTCGCAATGAGCAGTTCTTC. Translation gives CASSLVRNEQFF.

This clone showed up just once. The chain is built from TRBV4-3 and TRBJ2-1; TRBD2 matches 7 bases. This CDR3 spans 15 amino acids. CDR1 LGHNA and CDR2 YSLEER come from the germline V gene. The trim removed 0 bases at V and 3 bases at J, leaving 2 bases unmatched. CDR3 nucleotide sequence: TGCGCCAGCAGCCAAGATAGCGGGTACTACAATGAGCAGTTCTTC. Encoded protein: CASSQDSGYYNEQFF.

For this clone: Other DNA sequences within the sample encode an identical CDR3. The chain has TRBV27 and TRBJ2-7, with D tentatively TRBD2 (5 bases). CDR1 is MNHEY and CDR2 is SMNVEV in the germline V gene (reference sequence). With 5 bases removed from V and 7 bases from J, the gap between germline ends came to 9 bases. The CDR3 runs 11 residues. The CDR3 loop is CASSRGWEQYF. CDR3 sequence (DNA): TGTGCCAGCAGTCGCGGGTGGGAGCAGTACTTC.

The chain employs TRBV14 and TRBJ2-1; the match to TRBD2 covers 9 bases. The CDR3 loop spans 15 amino acids. The ends lost 8 bases at V and 6 bases at J; junction bases unmatched: 11. Germline values: CDR1 SGHDN, CDR2 FVKESK. DNA for the CDR3: TGTGCCAGCTTCCCCTGGGGACTAGCAGGCAATGAGCAGTTCTTC. Its translation is CASFPWGLAGNEQFF.

CDR3 in DNA: TGTGCCAGCAGCTTGTTGGCGGGAGGGTTCCACGAGCAGTACTTC. Translation gives CASSLLAGGFHEQYF. J is TRBJ2-7 and V is TRBV5-4; TRBD2 matches at 9 bases. CDR3 length equals 15 residues. The germline gives CDR1 SGHNT, CDR2 YYREEE (reference sequence). After removal of 1 base from V and 5 bases from J, the junction contained 7 bases not matched to a gene.

The chain carries TRBV14 and TRBJ1-1; possible D gene TRBD1, 6 bases. From germline, CDR1 is SGHDN and CDR2 FVKESK. Trimming cost V 3 bases and J 3 bases, with 14 bases left between them. This CDR3 has 15 residues. The CDR3 DNA sequence: TGTGCCAGCAGCCACAGAACAGGGCTATACACTGAAGCTTTCTTT. Amino acid sequence: CASSHRTGLYTEAFF.

This sequence joins TRBV6-6 and TRBJ2-5, with TRBD2 identical over 7 bases. V shed 4 bases, J shed 3 bases, and the junction held 5 bases outside the gene matches. Germline V lookup: CDR1 MNHNY, CDR2 SVGAGI (reference sequence). The CDR3 runs 14 residues. The DNA of the CDR3 is TGTGCCAGCAGTTTGGCGGGGGAGGAAGAGACCCAGTACTTC. Its translation: CASSLAGEEETQYF.

The chain is built from TRBV27 and TRBJ2-1, with 7 positions matching TRBD2. The V gene's germline CDR1 is MNHEY and CDR2 SMNVEV (reference sequence). The V and J ends lost 6 bases and 3 bases, in that order; junction bases with no gene match: 11. This CDR3 spans 16 amino acids. The CDR3 protein is CASSPQPGLLYNEQFF. DNA of the CDR3: TGTGCCAGCAGCCCTCAACCGGGACTACTCTACAATGAGCAGTTCTTC.

The rearrangement uses TRBV4-1 and TRBJ2-3; 11 nucleotides line up with TRBD1. Trimming at V came to 1 base and at J to 4 bases, leaving 7 bases not matched to a gene. The CDR3 consists of 17 residues. Germline V gene sequence: CDR1 MGHRA, CDR2 YSYEKL. The CDR3 is CASSQGPGQGVSDTQYF. CDR3 nucleotide sequence: TGCGCCAGCAGCCAAGGACCGGGACAGGGGGTGTCAGATACGCAGTATTTT.

This clone came up once. An end of the junction differs from the germline gene, which may be a read error. V is TRBV2 and J is TRBJ2-7; 8 positions agree with TRBD1. The CDR3 is 11 residues long. Germline assignment: CDR1 SNHLY and CDR2 FYNNEI. DNA for the CDR3: TGCGGGGGCAGGGGGCCCCTCGAGCAGTACTTC. Encoded protein: CGGRGPLEQYF.

V and J are TRBV5-6 and TRBJ2-5; D is ambiguous. V dropped 0 bases and J dropped 6 bases, with 0 bases sitting between them. Germline lookup yields CDR1 SGHDT and CDR2 YYEEEE. CDR3 length: 10 amino acids. CDR3 in amino acids: CASSLETQYF. The CDR3 DNA reads TGTGCCAGCAGCTTGGAGACCCAGTACTTC.

V is TRBV27 and J is TRBJ1-4, with D hard to call. This CDR3 spans 14 amino acids. CDR1 and CDR2 from the germline V gene are MNHEY and SMNVEV (reference sequence). Trimming cost V 5 bases and J 4 bases, with 11 bases left between them. CDR3 DNA: TGTGCCAGCAGTGACGACGGAGGTAATGAAAAACTGTTTTTT. It yields the protein CASSDDGGNEKLFF.

The V call is TRBV6-1, the J call TRBJ2-7; no definite D call. V gave up 7 bases and J gave up 5 bases, with 6 bases separating them. This CDR3 contains 10 residues. The germline V gene has CDR1 MNHNS and CDR2 SASEGT. As DNA, the CDR3 is TGTGCCAGCACGGGCAACGAGCAGTACTTC. Its translation is CASTGNEQYF.

The rearrangement uses TRBV6-1 and TRBJ1-5, with 7 bases fitting TRBD1. Unmatched junction bases numbered 11, after V lost 0 bases and J lost 0 bases. The CDR3 spans 19 residues. The germline V gene has CDR1 MNHNS and CDR2 SASEGT. CDR3: CASSEARDRQLRSNQPQHF. The DNA of the CDR3 is TGTGCCAGCAGTGAAGCCCGGGACAGACAACTACGTAGCAATCAGCCCCAGCATTTT.

The V gene is TRBV7-9, the J gene TRBJ2-2, with a possible D match to TRBD1 (6 bases). V was pared by 2 bases and J by 4 bases, with 14 bases between. There are 16 residues in the CDR3. Germline CDR1 SEHNR, CDR2 FQNEAQ (reference sequence). The CDR3 nucleotides read TGTGCCAGCAGCTTATTAGGACAGAAACGCACCGGGGAGCTGTTTTTT. Its protein is CASSLLGQKRTGELFF. Full variable domain (missing parts from reference TRBV7-9 and TRBJ2-2): DTGVSQNPRHKITKRGQNVTFRCDPISEHNRLYWYRQTLGQGPEFLTYFQNEAQLEKSRLLSDRFSAERPKGSFSTLEIQRTEQGDSAMYLCASSLLGQKRTGELFFGEGSRLTVL.

Turning to this clone: Other DNA sequences from this sample encode an identical CDR3 as well. The genes are TRBV7-9 and TRBJ2-3, with no clear D. This CDR3 spans 12 amino acids. V gave up 1 base and J gave up 4 bases, with 3 bases separating them. The germline V gene encodes CDR1 SEHNR and CDR2 FQNEAQ (reference sequence). The CDR3 nucleotides are TGTGCCAGCAGCTTAGTTGCAGATACGCAGTATTTT. Translated: CASSLVADTQYF.

CDR3 coding DNA: TGTGCCAGCAGTGTCAAGGGACTAGTTACCTACGAGCAGTACTTC. This translates into CASSVKGLVTYEQYF. The gene calls are TRBV6-1 and TRBJ2-7; TRBD2 matches at 8 bases. The CDR3 length is 15 residues. Per germline, CDR1 MNHNS and CDR2 SASEGT. V was clipped by 4 bases and J by 2 bases; unmatched bases: 7.

This clone has only a few counts. The chain is built from TRBV2 and TRBJ2-2; no definite D call. The V end was cut by 6 bases, the J end by 2 bases, with 16 bases between. CDR1 SNHLY and CDR2 FYNNEI come from the germline V gene. The CDR3 is made up of 16 amino acids. In nucleotides, the CDR3 is TGTGCCAGCAGGGACGATCACATGCGAAACACCGGGGAGCTGTTTTTT. Its protein product is CASRDDHMRNTGELFF.

The chain links TRBV9 to TRBJ1-5, with D maybe TRBD1 (5 bases). Germline V gene lookup returns CDR1 SGDLS and CDR2 YYNGEE. Trimming took off 0 bases at V and 4 bases at J, with 14 bases between the two ends. The CDR3 has 16 amino acids. CDR3 residues: CASSVGRAVRNQPQHF. The CDR3, as DNA: TGTGCCAGCAGCGTAGGCAGGGCAGTCAGAAATCAGCCCCAGCATTTT.